The rows below give T cell receptor beta chains drawn from one sample of a study of shared clonotypes between healthy human individuals. The repertoire was sequenced with immunoSEQ multiplex PCR; TCRdb's copy has only in-frame clones and lacks some. The profile shows some 2 million clones, roughly 94% of them singletons. Sequences were obtained from naive CD4+ T cells sorted from blood. These receptors were taken from a man younger than 35 in good health. The CDR3 runs from the conserved cysteine through the conserved F or W. D genes are given only for firm matches. Not every row has a clone size; where given, it reads once, few, many or a size class.

j_call: TRBJ2-3; v_call: TRBV23-1; clone_size: -; d_call: TRBD1; cdr3_aa: CASGQGGPKGTDTQYF; cdr3_nt: TGCGCCAGCGGACAGGGGGGCCCTAAAGGCACAGATACGCAGTATTTT
j_call: TRBJ2-1; v_call: TRBV6-4; clone_size: -; d_call: -; cdr3_aa: CASSGEVGSEQFF; cdr3_nt: TGTGCCAGCAGTGGGGAGGTCGGTAGTGAGCAGTTCTTC
j_call: TRBJ2-2; v_call: TRBV7-2; clone_size: -; d_call: TRBD1; cdr3_aa: CASRYRGRGELFF; cdr3_nt: TGTGCCAGCAGATACAGGGGGCGAGGGGAGCTGTTTTTT
j_call: TRBJ2-3; v_call: TRBV28; clone_size: once; d_call: -; cdr3_aa: CASSFKAVSTDTQYF; cdr3_nt: TGTGCCAGCAGTTTTAAGGCAGTGTCCACAGATACGCAGTATTTT
j_call: TRBJ2-1; v_call: TRBV30; clone_size: -; d_call: -; cdr3_aa: CAWSGTRNEQFF; cdr3_nt: TGTGCCTGGAGTGGGACGCGGAATGAGCAGTTCTTC
j_call: TRBJ2-3; v_call: TRBV4-2; clone_size: -; d_call: -; cdr3_aa: CASSQHPLGAYTDTQYF; cdr3_nt: TGTGCCAGCAGCCAGCATCCGCTGGGGGCATACACAGATACGCAGTATTTT
j_call: TRBJ1-1; v_call: TRBV4-1; clone_size: -; d_call: -; cdr3_aa: CASSHPDRFEAFF; cdr3_nt: TGCGCCAGCAGCCATCCAGACCGTTTTGAAGCTTTCTTT
j_call: TRBJ2-3; v_call: TRBV6-6; clone_size: -; d_call: -; cdr3_aa: CASSNNGGSTDTQYF; cdr3_nt: TGTGCCAGCAGTAATAACGGGGGAAGCACAGATACGCAGTATTTT
j_call: TRBJ2-2; v_call: TRBV7-6; clone_size: -; d_call: -; cdr3_aa: CASSLGAAGELFF; cdr3_nt: TGTGCCAGCAGCTTAGGGGCGGCCGGGGAGCTGTTTTTT
j_call: TRBJ2-5; v_call: TRBV5-1; clone_size: -; d_call: -; cdr3_aa: CASSQGWEETQYF; cdr3_nt: TGCGCCAGCAGCCAAGGCTGGGAGGAGACCCAGTACTTC
j_call: TRBJ2-2; v_call: TRBV5-1; clone_size: -; d_call: -; cdr3_aa: CASSPTTNTGELFF; cdr3_nt: TGCGCCAGCAGCCCCACTACGAACACCGGGGAGCTGTTTTTT
j_call: TRBJ1-2; v_call: TRBV7-8; clone_size: -; d_call: -; cdr3_aa: CASSLALGGHGYTF; cdr3_nt: TGTGCCAGCAGCTTAGCGCTAGGTGGCCATGGCTACACCTTC
j_call: TRBJ2-5; v_call: TRBV5-1; clone_size: -; d_call: TRBD1; cdr3_aa: CASSYSGQGLETQYF; cdr3_nt: TGCGCCAGCAGCTACTCGGGACAGGGGTTAGAGACCCAGTACTTC
j_call: TRBJ1-6; v_call: TRBV6-1; clone_size: -; d_call: -; cdr3_aa: CASSEYGQSSYNSPLHF; cdr3_nt: TGTGCCAGCAGTGAATACGGCCAGAGCTCCTATAATTCACCCCTCCACTTT
j_call: TRBJ1-6; v_call: TRBV5-1; clone_size: -; d_call: -; cdr3_aa: CASSTGQPNSPLHF; cdr3_nt: TGCGCCAGCAGCACAGGACAGCCAAATTCACCCCTCCACTTT
j_call: TRBJ1-1; v_call: TRBV30; clone_size: -; d_call: -; cdr3_aa: CAWSPRGGKHETEAFF; cdr3_nt: TGTGCCTGGAGTCCCCGGGGGGGGAAGCATGAAACTGAAGCTTTCTTT
j_call: TRBJ2-5; v_call: TRBV7-2; clone_size: -; d_call: -; cdr3_aa: CASSLRGEETQYF; cdr3_nt: TGTGCCAGCAGCTTAAGAGGGGAAGAGACCCAGTACTTC
j_call: TRBJ2-1; v_call: TRBV5-4; clone_size: -; d_call: -; cdr3_aa: CASSFLGATIF; cdr3_nt: TGTGCCAGCAGCTTCCTCGGGGCTACAATCTTC
j_call: TRBJ1-4; v_call: TRBV7-9; clone_size: many; d_call: -; cdr3_aa: CASSYTLGDEKLFF; cdr3_nt: TGTGCCAGCAGCTACACCCTGGGGGATGAAAAACTGTTTTTT
j_call: TRBJ2-7; v_call: TRBV5-1; clone_size: -; d_call: -; cdr3_aa: CASSDGTIAPYEQYF; cdr3_nt: TGCGCCAGCAGCGATGGGACCATCGCCCCCTACGAGCAGTACTTC
j_call: TRBJ2-7; v_call: TRBV2; clone_size: -; d_call: -; cdr3_aa: CASTADRTYEQYF; cdr3_nt: TGTGCCAGCACTGCGGACAGAACCTACGAGCAGTACTTC
j_call: TRBJ2-7; v_call: TRBV7-6; clone_size: -; d_call: TRBD2; cdr3_aa: CASSLGGLAGASYEQYF; cdr3_nt: TGTGCCAGCAGCTTAGGAGGACTAGCGGGAGCGTCCTACGAGCAGTACTTC
j_call: TRBJ2-5; v_call: TRBV5-1; clone_size: -; d_call: -; cdr3_aa: CASSIGDTSQETQYF; cdr3_nt: TGCGCCAGCAGCATAGGGGACACCAGCCAAGAGACCCAGTACTTC
j_call: TRBJ2-5; v_call: TRBV5-1; clone_size: -; d_call: TRBD1; cdr3_aa: CASSTGRQGRETQYF; cdr3_nt: TGCGCCAGCAGCACGGGGAGACAGGGGAGGGAGACCCAGTACTTC
j_call: TRBJ1-3; v_call: TRBV6-5; clone_size: -; d_call: -; cdr3_aa: CASSYRVEDTIYF; cdr3_nt: TGTGCCAGCAGTTACAGGGTTGAGGACACCATATATTTT
j_call: TRBJ2-3; v_call: TRBV15; clone_size: -; d_call: -; cdr3_aa: CATSRDGDTQYF; cdr3_nt: TGTGCCACCAGCAGAGATGGCGATACGCAGTATTTT
j_call: TRBJ2-7; v_call: TRBV19; clone_size: -; d_call: TRBD1; cdr3_aa: CASSITGGATYEQYF; cdr3_nt: TGTGCCAGTAGTATAACAGGGGGCGCAACCTACGAGCAGTACTTC
j_call: TRBJ2-1; v_call: TRBV5-1; clone_size: -; d_call: -; cdr3_aa: CATAVGAGAVPSDNEQFF; cdr3_nt: TGCGCCACCGCAGTGGGCGCAGGGGCCGTACCCTCCGACAATGAGCAGTTCTTC
j_call: TRBJ2-1; v_call: TRBV6-5; clone_size: -; d_call: TRBD2; cdr3_aa: CASSYKAGYYNEQFF; cdr3_nt: TGTGCCAGCAGTTACAAAGCGGGGTACTACAATGAGCAGTTCTTC
j_call: TRBJ1-2; v_call: TRBV7-9; clone_size: -; d_call: -; cdr3_aa: CASSLGLQEWGGYTF; cdr3_nt: TGTGCCAGCAGCTTAGGACTACAGGAGTGGGGTGGCTACACCTTC
j_call: TRBJ2-7; v_call: TRBV10-2; clone_size: -; d_call: -; cdr3_aa: CASSESYEQYF; cdr3_nt: TGCGCCAGCAGTGAGTCCTACGAGCAGTACTTC
j_call: TRBJ2-5; v_call: TRBV5-6; clone_size: -; d_call: TRBD1; cdr3_aa: CASSYRTGVVETQYF; cdr3_nt: TGTGCCAGCAGCTATCGGACAGGGGTCGTAGAGACCCAGTACTTC
j_call: TRBJ1-4; v_call: TRBV10-1; clone_size: -; d_call: -; cdr3_aa: CASIPSTISSSLNEKLFF; cdr3_nt: TGCGCCAGCATCCCCTCGACAATCTCGAGCTCCCTTAATGAAAAACTGTTTTTT